The 6 T cell receptor beta chains reported below all come from one sample, sequenced in a study of technical replicates of blood from several donors. The data were produced by immunoSEQ multiplex PCR, yet TCRdb's version contains in-frame clones alone and is incomplete. The table shows tens of thousands of clones, with just under 95% occurring only once. The sample taken for sequencing was T cells isolated from PBMCs. Source of these receptors: a human donor in good health.

This chain links TRBV5-4 with TRBJ2-1; 8 nucleotides agree with TRBD2. In germline, CDR1 is SGHNT, CDR2 YYREEE (reference sequence). V lost 7 bases to trimming and J lost 6 bases; unmatched junction nucleotides: 6. The CDR3 runs to 13 residues. For the CDR3, the DNA is TGTGCCAGCCAGACCGGGACTAGCAATGAGCAGTTCTTC. It codes for CASQTGTSNEQFF. The full variable domain, rest sourced from reference TRBV5-4 and TRBJ2-1, is ETGVTQSPTHLIKTRGQQVTLRCSSQSGHNTVSWYQQALGQGPQFIFQYYREEENGRGNFPPRFSGLQFPNYSSELNVNALELDDSALYLCASQTGTSNEQFFGPGTRLTVL.

The CDR3 nucleotides are TGTGCCAGCTCACCATGGGACAGTAATAATCAGCCCCAGCATTTT. It translates to CASSPWDSNNQPQHF. This chain joins TRBV18 and TRBJ1-5; 7 nucleotides align to TRBD1. The V gene's germline CDR1 is KGHSH and CDR2 LQKENI. The CDR3 is 15 residues long. J lost 4 bases, V lost 2 bases, and 5 bases had no gene match.

The count of this clone is one. This rearrangement joins TRBV2 to TRBJ1-3; a possible D gene is TRBD1 (6 bases). V was shortened by 8 bases and J by 0 bases, with 14 bases between the two germline ends. The CDR3 has 15 amino acids. Germline CDR1 is SNHLY and CDR2 is FYNNEI. CDR3 residues: CASVWDTVSGNTIYF. The CDR3 coding sequence is TGTGCCAGCGTATGGGACACCGTCTCTGGAAACACCATATATTTT.

The gene calls are TRBV28 and TRBJ1-5; D unresolved. The CDR3 sequence is 14 residues long. Germline values: CDR1 MDHEN, CDR2 SYDVKM. V lost 5 bases to trimming and J lost 9 bases, with 17 bases between them. Written as DNA, the CDR3 is TGTGCCAGCAGTCCCTCCTCGGGTATAGGGCCCCAGCATTTT. Protein sequence: CASSPSSGIGPQHF.

The chain is built from TRBV4-1 and TRBJ2-7, with TRBD2 matching over 9 bases. The germline V gene encodes CDR1 MGHRA and CDR2 YSYEKL. V gave up 4 bases and J gave up 2 bases; unmatched junction bases: 9. The CDR3 is made up of 16 amino acids. DNA for the CDR3: TGCGCCAGCAGCCTAATAGCGGGAGTGAGGGCCTACGAGCAGTACTTC. The encoded protein is CASSLIAGVRAYEQYF.

J is TRBJ1-2 and V is TRBV11-2; 9 positions match TRBD1. Germline assignment: CDR1 SGHAT and CDR2 FQNNGV. V lost 4 bases, J lost 4 bases, and 7 bases stayed unmatched. The CDR3 is 15 amino acids. The CDR3 nucleotides read TGTGCCAGCAGCTCGACAGGGGGGGGAGGCTATGGCTACACCTTC. This codes for CASSSTGGGGYGYTF.